Listed here are 23 T cell receptor beta chains from one sample, sequenced in a study of blood T cell repertoires in COVID-19. Generated by immunoSEQ multiplex PCR, the TCRdb table keeps only in-frame clones and is missing some. Found here are 110,000 or so clones, approximately 82% of them singletons; the top ten hold 15%. The sequenced sample consisted of peripheral blood. Receptor source: a woman older than 75 with acute or convalescent COVID-19.

The V call is TRBV11-2, the J call TRBJ1-1, with D hard to call. Germline V gene lookup returns CDR1 SGHAT and CDR2 FQNNGV. The V end was cut by 4 bases, the J end by 4 bases, with 7 bases between. The CDR3 is made up of 12 amino acids. CDR3 sequence: CASSSRGTEAFF. The CDR3 nucleotides read TGTGCCAGCAGCTCTCGAGGCACTGAAGCTTTCTTT.

This chain joins TRBV14 and TRBJ2-7; TRBD2 agrees at 8 bases. In germline, CDR1 is SGHDN, CDR2 FVKESK. The V gene end was trimmed by 1 base and the J gene end by 2 bases; junction bases not matched to a gene: 7. The CDR3 is 16 amino acids. The chain's CDR3 is CASSQGRGRKTYEQYF. The CDR3 nucleotides are TGTGCCAGCAGCCAAGGTCGCGGGAGGAAGACCTACGAGCAGTACTTC.

This chain uses TRBV3-1 (or the pseudogene TRBV3-2) with TRBJ2-5, with 10 bases fitting TRBD2. Germline CDR1 and CDR2: LGHDT and YNNKEL (reference sequence). This CDR3 has 14 amino acids. The V gene end was trimmed by 4 bases and the J gene end by 4 bases; junction bases not matched to a gene: 3. CDR3 in amino acids: CASSPRTSGETQYF. CDR3 nucleotide sequence: TGTGCCAGCAGCCCTCGGACTAGCGGAGAGACCCAGTACTTC.

This chain links TRBV4-2 with TRBJ1-4; TRBD1 matches 10 bases. Germline assignment: CDR1 LGHNA and CDR2 YNFKEQ. V was pared by 3 bases and J by 7 bases, with 8 bases of the junction left unmatched. The CDR3 covers 16 residues. The CDR3 DNA is TGTGCCAGCAGCCAGGTCGACAGGGGGCTGGGTGAAAAACTGTTTTTT. Protein product: CASSQVDRGLGEKLFF.

The chain couples TRBV7-4 to TRBJ1-5; 8 nucleotides line up with TRBD1. CDR1 and CDR2 from the germline V gene are SGHVT and SQSDAQ. V lost 7 bases to trimming and J lost 3 bases; unmatched junction nucleotides: 14. The CDR3 contains 17 residues. The DNA for the CDR3 is TGTGCCAGCACCATTTACCGGGACAGGCGACTCAATCAGCCCCAGCATTTT. Translating it yields CASTIYRDRRLNQPQHF.

V is TRBV29-1 and J is TRBJ1-2; D is undetermined. Trimming shortened V by 7 bases and J by 6 bases, and 6 bases separated the two germline ends. The CDR3 is 9 amino acids. CDR1 and CDR2 (germline): SQVTM, ANQGSEA. The CDR3 DNA is TGCAGCGACAGAGATGGCTACACCTTC. Encoded protein: CSDRDGYTF.

The chain combines TRBV24-1 with TRBJ2-1; D is uncertain. Germline lookup yields CDR1 KGHDR and CDR2 SFDVKD. This CDR3 has 13 amino acids. V was pared by 3 bases and J by 8 bases, with 10 bases between. The CDR3 sequence is CATSDLPVDEQFF. The CDR3, as DNA: TGTGCCACCAGTGATCTGCCGGTCGATGAGCAGTTCTTC.

This clone occurred once. The rearrangement joins TRBV27 to TRBJ2-3, with a weak D call TRBD2 (6 bases). V was shortened by 2 bases and J by 5 bases, with 20 bases between the two germline ends. Germline values: CDR1 MNHEY, CDR2 SMNVEV (reference sequence). The CDR3 totals 17 residues. The CDR3 DNA is TGTGCCAGCAGTTTACGAGGAGCCGGGACTTATTTAGATACGCAGTATTTT. Translated, it gives CASSLRGAGTYLDTQYF.

The J gene is TRBJ1-2, the V gene TRBV29-1; D is possibly TRBD1 (6 bases). Between the trimmed V and J ends, which lost 7 bases and 6 bases, there was a span of 12 bases. CDR1 is SQVTM and CDR2 is ANQGSEA in the germline V gene. The CDR3 spans 11 residues. The CDR3 coding sequence is TGCAGCGCGCCGCAGGGGAATGGCTACACCTTC. Its protein is CSAPQGNGYTF.

V usage is TRBV15 and J usage is TRBJ1-3; no firm D call. This CDR3 contains 16 residues. Germline CDR1 reads LNHNV; CDR2 reads YYDKDF (reference sequence). V lost 2 bases and J 0 bases, leaving 11 bases between the germline ends. In DNA, the CDR3 is TGTGCCACCAGCAGAAACAGACCAAGCTCTGGAAACACCATATATTTT. This gives the protein CATSRNRPSSGNTIYF.

The genes are TRBV24-1 and TRBJ1-1; D ambiguous. The CDR3 spans 13 residues. Germline lookup yields CDR1 KGHDR and CDR2 SFDVKD. The germline V and J ends were trimmed by 3 bases and 1 base, with 5 bases remaining between them. The CDR3 here is CATSDPGNTEAFF. CDR3 in DNA: TGTGCCACCAGTGATCCAGGGAACACTGAAGCTTTCTTT.

The chain combines TRBV6-5 with TRBJ2-1, with a weak D call TRBD2 (5 bases). The CDR3 has 13 amino acids. Trimming pared 4 bases from V and 3 bases from J, leaving 7 bases between. CDR1 is MNHEY and CDR2 is SVGAGI in the germline V gene. CDR3 sequence: CASSLRDYNEQFF. The CDR3 DNA reads TGTGCCAGCAGTTTACGGGACTACAATGAGCAGTTCTTC.

This clone was counted a few times. This chain connects TRBV11-2 to TRBJ2-3; the D is unclear. The CDR3 is 12 amino acids. V gave up 0 bases and J gave up 5 bases, with 3 bases separating them. The germline V gene has CDR1 SGHAT and CDR2 FQNNGV. CDR3 in amino acids: CASSLDRDTQYF. Written as DNA, the CDR3 is TGTGCCAGCAGCTTAGATCGAGATACGCAGTATTTT.

The gene calls are TRBV19 and TRBJ1-3; D is unclear. This CDR3 is 15 amino acids long. V lost 1 base to trimming and J lost 1 base, with 8 bases between them. Germline V gives CDR1 LNHDA, CDR2 SQIVND (reference sequence). Here the CDR3 reads CASSIAPLSGNTIYF. In DNA form, the CDR3 reads TGTGCCAGTAGTATAGCCCCTTTATCTGGAAACACCATATATTTT.

The chain has TRBV5-1 and TRBJ1-2; tentatively, D is TRBD1 (6 bases). The CDR3 sequence is 14 residues long. CDR1 is SGHRS, CDR2 YFSETQ, per germline. V shed 4 bases and J shed 2 bases, with 12 bases lying between them. CDR3 DNA: TGCGCCAGCAGCCCATACAGGGAAAACTATGGCTACACCTTC. It specifies CASSPYRENYGYTF.

The rearrangement links TRBV20-1 to TRBJ2-1; 9 nucleotides match TRBD2. The CDR3 runs to 14 residues. The germline V gene has CDR1 DFQATT and CDR2 SNEGSKA (reference sequence). J gave up 5 bases and V 3 bases, and 5 bases lay outside the gene matches. CDR3 in DNA: TGCAGTGCTAGTCGACTAGCGGAGGACAATGAGCAGTTCTTC. It is translated as CSASRLAEDNEQFF.

The count of this clone is one. The rearrangement links TRBV4-1 to TRBJ2-7, with 7 bases identical to TRBD2. V lost 0 bases to trimming and J lost 3 bases; unmatched junction nucleotides: 17. From germline, CDR1 is MGHRA and CDR2 YSYEKL. The CDR3 extends over 19 amino acids. CDR3 protein: CASSQDPGLADKPHYEQYV. DNA for the CDR3: TGCGCCAGCAGCCAAGATCCAGGTCTAGCGGACAAACCCCACTACGAGCAGTACGTC.

V usage is TRBV18 and J usage is TRBJ2-7; TRBD1 aligns across 9 bases. From germline, CDR1 is KGHSH and CDR2 LQKENI. The CDR3 is 15 amino acids. V shed 6 bases, J shed 0 bases, and the junction held 6 bases outside the gene matches. The CDR3 DNA follows: TGTGCCAGCTCGGCCGGGACAGGGAGCTCCTACGAGCAGTACTTC. Amino acid sequence: CASSAGTGSSYEQYF.

This chain joins TRBV28 and TRBJ1-2, with D unresolved. The CDR3 is 12 amino acids. The germline V gene has CDR1 MDHEN and CDR2 SYDVKM. Trimming removed 3 bases from V and 3 bases from J, with 5 bases in between. For the CDR3, the DNA is TGTGCCAGCAGTTTGCAGGACTATGGCTACACCTTC. This encodes CASSLQDYGYTF.

The genes are TRBV10-2 and TRBJ2-3; 10 positions match TRBD2. CDR1 is WSHSY and CDR2 is SAAADI in the germline V gene. V shed 6 bases and J 4 bases; nucleotides not matched to a gene: 16. This CDR3 has 18 amino acids. Written as DNA, the CDR3 is TGCGCCAGCAGGCCCCTCAGGGGGCTAGCGGGAGTTCCAGATACGCAGTATTTT. It encodes CASRPLRGLAGVPDTQYF.

This sequence joins TRBV10-3 and TRBJ2-3; TRBD2 matches at 8 bases. With 3 bases clipped from V and 4 bases from J, the junction kept 6 bases outside the gene matches. Germline assignment: CDR1 ENHRY and CDR2 SYGVKD. This CDR3 spans 15 amino acids. In DNA, the CDR3 is TGTGCCATCAGTGATCAAGCGGGAGAGCCAGATACGCAGTATTTT. Amino acids: CAISDQAGEPDTQYF.

A remark on this clone: One end of the junction fails to match germline, which may point to a read error. V is TRBV7-2 and J is TRBJ2-1, with 8 bases fitting TRBD2. This CDR3 is 15 amino acids long. Germline values: CDR1 SGHTA, CDR2 FQGNSA. The CDR3 spells CASTLVAGGYNEQFF. CDR3 in DNA: TGTGCCAGCACCTTAGTGGCGGGAGGTTACAATGAGCAGTTCTTC.

This clone was detected only once. The chain recombines TRBV27 with TRBJ2-7, with 8 bases identical to TRBD1. The V gene end was trimmed by 2 bases and the J gene end by 4 bases; junction bases not matched to a gene: 4. Per the germline V gene, CDR1 is MNHEY and CDR2 is SMNVEV (reference sequence). This CDR3 comprises 14 residues. This chain's CDR3 is CASSLKGTGYEQYV. The CDR3 DNA is TGTGCCAGCAGTTTAAAAGGGACAGGATACGAGCAGTACGTC.